This T cell receptor (beta chain) derives from a study of T cell responses to AZD1222 COVID-19 vaccine. On the study more broadly: Analysis merged second doses at about 4 or about 12 weeks.

Study findings and constraints: Spike-specific TCR depth and breadth grew after two AZD1222 doses. Spike as a whole was targeted by vaccine-associated CD4 TCRs, dominant at 160-218 and 743-854. Most donors were white British, females outnumbered males, and clonal diversity was possibly underestimated.

Between the trimmed V and J ends, which lost 3 bases and 2 bases, there was a span of 23 bases. CDR1 and CDR2 (germline): MNHEY, SVGEGT. The CDR3 consists of 18 residues. About this clone: Its target is unknown.

Method: immunoSEQ multiplex PCR; TCRdb's copy keeps in-frame clones and lacks some. This table has over 150,000 clones, 90% appearing once. The origin of this receptor is an adult in good health. The sequences come from peripheral blood, collected on day 0 of AZD1222 vaccination. This chain uses TRBV6-2 or TRBV6-3 with TRBJ2-7; D might be TRBD1 (6 bases). This chain's CDR3 is CASSYMLIAGTPTYEQYF. The CDR3, as DNA: TGTGCCAGCAGTTATATGCTGATCGCCGGGACACCGACCTACGAGCAGTACTTC.